A single sample gave rise to the 10 T cell receptor beta chains below, sequenced in a study of molecular identifiers for immune sequencing clone quantification. MiXCR was run by TCRdb on the PCR reads, yielding one entry per CDR3 protein. The table has around 480,000 distinct CDR3 sequences, 20% to 25% seen once. Source material: naive CD8+ T cells from blood, with Jurkat cell RNA spiked in. This sample's subset: FACS-sorted CD8+CD4-CCR7+CD45RA+ naive T cells. These receptors were obtained from a human donor in good health. Some libraries in this study had Jurkat cell RNA spiked in.

This clonotype was observed a handful of times. The V gene is TRBV6-5, the J gene TRBJ2-7, with 9 bases aligning to TRBD2. CDR1 MNHEY and CDR2 SVGAGI come from the germline V gene. With 6 bases clipped from V and 5 bases from J, the junction kept 8 bases outside the gene matches. This CDR3 is built from 14 residues. CDR3 loop: CASRLGAGGHEQYF. The CDR3 bases are TGTGCCAGCAGGCTGGGAGCGGGAGGACACGAGCAGTACTTC.

In its sample, this clonotype was seen many times. The gene calls are TRBV6-2 or TRBV6-3 and TRBJ1-5; D not certain. The CDR3 runs to 16 residues. CDR1 is MNHEY and CDR2 is SVGEGT in the germline V gene. V gave up 1 base and J gave up 4 bases, with 14 bases separating them. The CDR3 nucleotides read TGTGCCAGCAGTTACTGGGAAACCGACCCTAATCAGCCCCAGCATTTT. Amino acids: CASSYWETDPNQPQHF.

This clonotype was counted a single time. The gene calls are TRBV11-2 and TRBJ2-2, with D perhaps TRBD1 (5 bases). Germline V gives CDR1 SGHAT, CDR2 FQNNGV. CDR3 length equals 18 residues. Trimming left V 0 bases short and J 1 base short, with 15 bases between. In nucleotides, the CDR3 is TGTGCCAGCAGCTTAGATCCGGCAGGGCTAATGAACACCGGGGAGCTGTTTTTT. Its translation: CASSLDPAGLMNTGELFF. Using reference TRBV11-2 and TRBJ2-2 for the parts outside the CDR3, the full variable domain is EAGVAQSPRYKIIEKRQSVAFWCNPISGHATLYWYQQILGQGPKLLIQFQNNGVVDDSQLPKDRFSAERLKGVDSTLKIQPAKLEDSAVYLCASSLDPAGLMNTGELFFGEGSRLTVL.

This clonotype occurred many times. This sequence joins TRBV9 and TRBJ2-7, with D unresolved. Germline V CDR1 and CDR2: SGDLS, YYNGEE. V lost 1 base and J lost 6, with 17 bases in between. This CDR3 region has 15 residues. The CDR3, as DNA: TGTGCCAGCAGCGTAAGTGGGCAGGCCCCCTCCGAGCAGTACTTC. Its translation is CASSVSGQAPSEQYF.

This clonotype was counted a few times. J is TRBJ2-5 and V is TRBV27, with 8 bases aligning to TRBD2. Losses at the gene ends were 6 bases for V and 1 base for J; bases not matched to a gene: 1. The CDR3 has 13 residues. From germline, CDR1 is MNHEY and CDR2 SMNVEV (reference sequence). CDR3 loop: CASRREGQETQYF. CDR3 bases: TGTGCCAGCAGACGGGAGGGCCAAGAGACCCAGTACTTC.

Notes on this clonotype: This clone may be a read error of a much larger clone one base away. V usage is TRBV5-6 and J usage is TRBJ2-7; TRBD2 agrees at 7 bases. The CDR3 consists of 11 residues. The V gene's germline CDR1 is SGHDT and CDR2 YYEEEE. CDR3 residues: CAGSFGDYRHF. CDR3 nucleotides: TGTGCCGGCAGCTTCGGGGACTACCGTCACTTC.

This clonotype was detected ten times or more. V and J are TRBV5-6 and TRBJ1-3; possibly TRBD1 for D (6 bases). V lost 4 bases, J lost 0 bases, and 11 bases lay in between. This CDR3 is built from 15 residues. Germline V CDR1 and CDR2: SGHDT, YYEEEE. CDR3 in amino acids: CASSLGQFSGNTIYF. The CDR3 bases are TGTGCCAGCAGCCTTGGACAGTTCTCTGGAAACACCATATATTTT.

The rearrangement links TRBV4-3 to TRBJ2-7, with 7 positions matching TRBD2. Germline V gives CDR1 LGHNA, CDR2 YSLEER. V dropped 1 base and J dropped 4; count of bases not matched to a gene: 10. CDR3 length: 16 residues. In DNA form, the CDR3 reads TGCGCCAGCAGCCAAGGGCGGGCTCAGCGGGGATACGAGCAGTACTTC. Amino acid sequence: CASSQGRAQRGYEQYF.

Of note for this clonotype: One base away lies a much larger clone, so this may be a sequencing read error. The genes are TRBV20-1 and TRBJ2-5; D remains unclear. CDR3 length: 12 residues. From germline, CDR1 is DFQATT and CDR2 SNEGSKA (reference sequence). V was pared by 3 bases and J by 0 bases, with 5 bases between. The CDR3 DNA reads as TGCAGTGCTAGTCGTGACCAAGAGACCCAGTACTTC. This sequence encodes CSASRDQETQYF.

The sample holds many counts of this clonotype. The rearrangement joins TRBV7-9 to TRBJ1-1, with D unresolved. The CDR3 spans 13 residues. Germline V lookup: CDR1 SEHNR, CDR2 FQNEAQ (reference sequence). Trimming cost V 6 bases and J 4 bases, with 12 bases left between them. The CDR3 region has the DNA TGTGCCAGCAGATCAGAGGAGGGCACTGAAGCTTTCTTT. Protein product: CASRSEEGTEAFF.